These 26 T cell receptor beta chains originate from one sample sequenced in a study of blood T cell repertoires in COVID-19. Some clones are missing from TCRdb's copy, which holds only in-frame ones; the method was immunoSEQ multiplex PCR. The data show a few hundred thousand clones, 85% to 90% seen once. Sequencing was done on a sample of peripheral blood. The receptor source for this set is a young man with COVID-19, enrolled during active disease.

The gene calls are TRBV5-4 and TRBJ1-6, with 9 bases that match TRBD1. With V trimmed by 3 bases and J by 12 bases, 7 bases remained unmatched. The CDR3 runs to 14 residues. Germline V gene lookup returns CDR1 SGHNT and CDR2 YYREEE (reference sequence). CDR3 sequence reads: CASSSEPGQGPLHF. DNA for the CDR3: TGTGCCAGCAGCTCTGAACCGGGACAGGGACCCCTCCACTTT.

V gene TRBV10-2 combines with J gene TRBJ1-2; unclear D gene. The CDR3 totals 14 residues. Germline assignment: CDR1 WSHSY and CDR2 SAAADI. Trimming pared 4 bases from V and 0 bases from J, leaving 9 bases between. For the CDR3, the DNA is TGCGCCAGCAGTGGGGCAGAAACTAACTATGGCTACACCTTC. As protein: CASSGAETNYGYTF.

The rearrangement joins TRBV19 to TRBJ1-2; the match to TRBD1 covers 9 bases. J was trimmed by 3 bases and V by 5 bases; bases with no gene match: 7. Germline V gives CDR1 LNHDA, CDR2 SQIVND (reference sequence). This CDR3 contains 15 residues. This CDR3 reads CASSSPRDRDYGYTF. In nucleotides, the CDR3 is TGTGCCAGTAGTTCCCCCCGGGACAGGGACTATGGCTACACCTTC.

This clone was picked up one time. V gene TRBV5-1 combines with J gene TRBJ2-5; 12 bases are shared with TRBD2. The CDR3 totals 16 residues. Germline CDR1 is SGHRS and CDR2 is YFSETQ. With V trimmed by 2 bases and J by 5 bases, 7 bases remained unmatched. CDR3 bases: TGCGCCAGCAGCTTCACCGGACTAGCGGGGTTGGAGACCCAGTACTTC. Translation: CASSFTGLAGLETQYF.

The V gene is TRBV24-1, the J gene TRBJ2-2; possible D gene TRBD2, 6 bases. V lost 6 bases to trimming and J lost 5 bases, with 18 bases between them. Per germline, CDR1 KGHDR and CDR2 SFDVKD. CDR3 size: 16 residues. For the CDR3, the DNA is TGTGCCACCAGTTCCGGGGACTCCCTTTTTACCGGGGAGCTGTTTTTT. Translated, it gives CATSSGDSLFTGELFF.

The chain links TRBV6-5 to TRBJ2-5; 7 nucleotides line up with TRBD2. V lost 4 bases and J lost 5; bases outside the gene matches: 13. The CDR3 totals 16 residues. Germline V gene sequence: CDR1 MNHEY, CDR2 SVGAGI. The CDR3 loop is CASSSPRPGGGETQYF. CDR3 bases: TGTGCCAGCAGTTCCCCCCGTCCCGGGGGAGGGGAGACCCAGTACTTC.

The chain uses TRBV30 and TRBJ2-5, with D possibly matching TRBD1 (6 bases). The CDR3 spans 13 residues. The germline V gene encodes CDR1 GTSNPN and CDR2 SVGIG (reference sequence). The V end was cut by 0 bases, the J end by 3 bases, with 8 bases between. CDR3 DNA sequence: TGTGCCTGGAGTGTAGGACAGAAAGAGACCCAGTACTTC. It translates to CAWSVGQKETQYF.

The rearrangement uses TRBV4-1 and TRBJ2-3; TRBD2 aligns across 11 bases. CDR1 MGHRA and CDR2 YSYEKL come from the germline V gene. The ends lost 0 bases at V and 4 bases at J; junction bases unmatched: 12. The CDR3 consists of 19 residues. Here the CDR3 DNA reads TGCGCCAGCAGCCAAGATCGAACTAGCGGGGGAGGAGGTGCAGATACGCAGTATTTT. It encodes CASSQDRTSGGGGADTQYF.

The rearrangement joins TRBV3-1 (or the pseudogene TRBV3-2) to TRBJ2-1; 9 nucleotides agree with TRBD1. With V trimmed by 3 bases and J by 10 bases, 10 bases remained unmatched. This CDR3 region has 15 residues. Germline assignment: CDR1 LGHDT and CDR2 YNNKEL (reference sequence). The CDR3: CASSHGTGKAGEQFF. Written as DNA, the CDR3 is TGTGCCAGCAGCCACGGGACAGGGAAGGCTGGGGAGCAGTTCTTC.

The J gene is TRBJ2-3, the V gene TRBV7-2; 9 bases line up with TRBD2. J was trimmed by 6 bases and V by 1 base; bases with no gene match: 5. CDR1 is SGHTA and CDR2 is FQGNSA in the germline V gene. This CDR3 is 15 amino acids long. Written as DNA, the CDR3 is TGTGCCAGCAGCTTAGATGGGACTAGCATGGATACGCAGTATTTT. As protein: CASSLDGTSMDTQYF.

As to this clone: Germline and junction disagree at one end, which may indicate a read error. V and J are TRBV6-5 and TRBJ1-2; D is unresolved. Germline loops: CDR1 MNHEY, CDR2 SVGAGI. The CDR3 has 10 residues. This CDR3 reads CASGYLGYTF. CDR3 in DNA: TGTGCCAGCGGTTACCTTGGCTACACCTTC.

The rearrangement links TRBV29-1 to TRBJ1-2, with D hard to call. The CDR3 totals 13 residues. Trimming removed 4 bases from V and 1 base from J, with 10 bases in between. Per germline, CDR1 SQVTM and CDR2 ANQGSEA. DNA for the CDR3: TGCAGCGTTGCGGCGGTCAGTAACTATGGCTACACCTTC. Translation gives CSVAAVSNYGYTF. The whole variable domain, filled in from reference TRBV29-1 and TRBJ1-2, reads SAVISQKPSRDICQRGTSLTIQCQVDSQVTMMFWYRQQPGQSLTLIATANQGSEATYESGFVIDKFPISRPNLTFSTLTVSNMSPEDSSIYLCSVAAVSNYGYTFGSGTRLTVV.

This clone was detected once. This CDR3 reads CAISGAGSTEAFF. The CDR3 bases are TGTGCCATCAGTGGGGCAGGTTCCACTGAAGCTTTCTTT. The V call is TRBV10-3, the J call TRBJ1-1; D remains unclear. Trimming stripped 4 bases from V and 4 bases from J, with 10 bases between. This CDR3 contains 13 residues. Germline CDR1 and CDR2: ENHRY and SYGVKD.

This chain connects TRBV10-1 to TRBJ2-7, with TRBD2 matching over 12 bases. Germline V gives CDR1 WNHNN, CDR2 SYGVQD (reference sequence). V lost 2 bases and J lost 6; bases outside the gene matches: 5. This CDR3 comprises 15 residues. CDR3 protein: CASSEVASGRVEQYF. CDR3 in DNA: TGCGCCAGCAGTGAGGTAGCTAGCGGGAGGGTCGAGCAGTACTTC.

The chain joins TRBV7-6 to TRBJ2-3; 12 bases are shared with TRBD2. The CDR3 is made up of 18 amino acids. In germline, CDR1 is SGHVS, CDR2 FNYEAQ. The V and J ends lost 2 bases and 6 bases, in that order; junction bases with no gene match: 12. CDR3: CASSLRGSSGGAWDTQYF. CDR3 bases: TGTGCCAGCAGCTTACGTGGGTCTAGCGGGGGGGCCTGGGATACGCAGTATTTT.

This chain joins TRBV15 and TRBJ2-4; TRBD1 matches at 7 bases. The CDR3 runs 15 residues. Germline V CDR1 and CDR2: LNHNV, YYDKDF (reference sequence). V lost 5 bases to trimming and J lost 6 bases; unmatched junction nucleotides: 10. The CDR3 protein is CATSFDRARVNIQYF. CDR3 coding DNA: TGTGCCACCAGCTTCGACAGGGCTAGGGTAAACATTCAGTACTTC.

J is TRBJ2-5 and V is TRBV4-1; 10 bases agree with TRBD2. The germline V gene encodes CDR1 MGHRA and CDR2 YSYEKL. The CDR3 sequence is 17 residues long. J was trimmed by 4 bases and V by 0 bases; bases with no gene match: 8. The CDR3: CASSQDALAGVVETQYF. The CDR3 DNA sequence: TGCGCCAGCAGCCAAGATGCCCTAGCGGGAGTAGTAGAGACCCAGTACTTC.

This clone was detected only a few times. This chain links TRBV6-5 with TRBJ2-7, with D tentatively TRBD2 (7 bases). The CDR3 has 14 residues. Germline CDR1 reads MNHEY; CDR2 reads SVGAGI. V was pared by 5 bases and J by 6 bases, with 17 bases between. CDR3 region: CASSPVGGLSEQYF. For the CDR3, the DNA is TGTGCCAGCAGTCCCGTCGGGGGGCTGAGCGAGCAGTACTTC.

This sequence joins TRBV2 and TRBJ2-2; 9 bases map to TRBD2. The CDR3 extends over 16 amino acids. Germline CDR1 reads SNHLY; CDR2 reads FYNNEI. V lost 7 bases, J lost 4 bases, and 10 bases stayed unmatched. The CDR3 sequence is CASIERGVVSTGELFF. The DNA of the CDR3 is TGTGCCAGCATAGAGCGGGGGGTGGTTAGCACCGGGGAGCTGTTTTTT.

The J gene is TRBJ2-5, the V gene TRBV6-5; TRBD2 is a possible D gene (6 bases). Looked up from germline, CDR1 is MNHEY and CDR2 is SVGAGI. The CDR3 length is 15 residues. V was clipped by 6 bases and J by 5 bases, with 19 bases between them. CDR3 sequence: CASRSGGLLRETQYF. In nucleotides, the CDR3 is TGTGCCAGCAGGTCCGGGGGATTACTAAGGGAGACCCAGTACTTC.

V usage is TRBV19 and J usage is TRBJ2-2, with 8 bases aligning to TRBD2. Germline CDR1 reads LNHDA; CDR2 reads SQIVND (reference sequence). Trimming cost V 5 bases and J 6 bases; bases outside gene matches: 5. The CDR3 has 14 residues. CDR3: CASSVTSAAGELFF. Written as DNA, the CDR3 is TGTGCCAGTAGTGTGACTAGCGCGGCCGGGGAGCTGTTTTTT.

The chain links TRBV25-1 to TRBJ2-1; 9 bases match TRBD1. V shed 1 base, J shed 4 bases, and the junction held 5 bases outside the gene matches. The CDR3 is made up of 16 amino acids. The germline gives CDR1 MGHDK, CDR2 SYGVNS. The CDR3 coding sequence is TGTGCCAGCAGTGAATCTACAGGGGGCTGGTACAATGAGCAGTTCTTC. Translation gives CASSESTGGWYNEQFF.

The rearrangement uses TRBV11-2 and TRBJ2-7, with TRBD1 matching 10 bases. The V segment lost 6 bases and the J segment 4 bases; nucleotides outside the gene matches: 9. Germline values: CDR1 SGHAT, CDR2 FQNNGV. The CDR3 extends over 15 amino acids. The CDR3 loop is CASRTSGQGEYEQYF. The DNA for the CDR3 is TGTGCCAGCAGAACTAGTGGACAGGGGGAGTACGAGCAGTACTTC. The whole variable domain, filled in from reference TRBV11-2 and TRBJ2-7, reads EAGVAQSPRYKIIEKRQSVAFWCNPISGHATLYWYQQILGQGPKLLIQFQNNGVVDDSQLPKDRFSAERLKGVDSTLKIQPAKLEDSAVYLCASRTSGQGEYEQYFGPGTRLTVT.

The chain carries TRBV6-5 and TRBJ2-7; 8 bases fit TRBD2. Germline CDR1 is MNHEY and CDR2 is SVGAGI. The CDR3 is 15 residues long. The trim removed 5 bases at V and 7 bases at J, leaving 13 bases unmatched. The CDR3 loop is CASSTLREGLREQYF. In DNA form, the CDR3 reads TGTGCCAGCAGTACCCTCCGGGAGGGGTTGAGAGAGCAGTACTTC.

V usage is TRBV11-1 and J usage is TRBJ2-5, with 7 bases matching TRBD1. V lost 9 bases and J lost 7; bases outside the gene matches: 11. Germline assignment: CDR1 SGHAT and CDR2 FQDESV (reference sequence). The length of the CDR3 is 13 residues. CDR3: CASRTGLMGTQYF. DNA for the CDR3: TGTGCCAGTCGGACAGGTTTGATGGGGACCCAGTACTTC. The variable domain in full, with the rest retrieved from reference TRBV11-1 and TRBJ2-5, is EAEVAQSPRYKITEKSQAVAFWCDPISGHATLYWYRQILGQGPELLVQFQDESVVDDSQLPKDRFSAERLKGVDSTLKIQPAELGDSAMYLCASRTGLMGTQYFGPGTRLLVL.

The J gene is TRBJ2-2, the V gene TRBV27, with 7 bases that match TRBD1. Per the germline V gene, CDR1 is MNHEY and CDR2 is SMNVEV (reference sequence). There are 15 residues in the CDR3. Unmatched junction bases numbered 7, after V lost 5 bases and J lost 4 bases. For the CDR3, the DNA is TGTGCCAGCAGTCCCCGGGGACAGTCCACCGGGGAGCTGTTTTTT. It is translated as CASSPRGQSTGELFF.